The 17 T cell receptor beta chains presented below share a single source sample, sequenced in a study of blood T cell repertoires in COVID-19. TCRdb's copy holds only in-frame clones and misses some; the assay was immunoSEQ multiplex PCR. Among 50,000 to 75,000 clones, more than 75% were seen once, and the ten largest hold roughly 47%. Sequences were obtained from peripheral blood. The receptors derive from an elderly woman with acute or convalescent COVID-19.

The chain employs TRBV19 and TRBJ1-4; 9 positions match TRBD1. The CDR3 totals 14 residues. Germline values: CDR1 LNHDA, CDR2 SQIVND (reference sequence). Trimming cost V 4 bases and J 4 bases; bases outside gene matches: 1. The CDR3 bases are TGTGCCAGTAGTACGGGACAGGGTAATGAAAAACTGTTTTTT. It yields the protein CASSTGQGNEKLFF. Variable domain in full (rest from reference TRBV19 and TRBJ1-4): DGGITQSPKYLFRKEGQNVTLSCEQNLNHDAMYWYRQDPGQGLRLIYYSQIVNDFQKGDIAEGYSVSREKKESFPLTVTSAQKNPTAFYLCASSTGQGNEKLFFGSGTQLSVL.

The chain employs TRBV5-1 and TRBJ1-1; tentatively, D is TRBD1 (6 bases). Germline V gene data show CDR1 as SGHRS and CDR2 as YFSETQ. CDR3 length: 14 amino acids. V shed 4 bases and J shed 4 bases, with 14 bases lying between them. CDR3 bases: TGCGCCAGCAGCATACAGGGTAAGGGCACTGAAGCTTTCTTT. The encoded protein is CASSIQGKGTEAFF.

The rearrangement links TRBV7-2 to TRBJ1-1, with 9 nucleotides matching TRBD1. V lost 5 bases, J lost 5 bases, and 9 bases stayed unmatched. Per germline, CDR1 SGHTA and CDR2 FQGNSA. This CDR3 is 15 amino acids long. The CDR3 reads CASSSTGGLGTEAFF. CDR3 nucleotide sequence: TGTGCCAGCAGCAGCACAGGGGGCCTTGGGACTGAAGCTTTCTTT.

This clone has at least ten counts. The chain combines TRBV2 with TRBJ1-4; D gene ambiguous. The germline gives CDR1 SNHLY, CDR2 FYNNEI. There are 14 residues in the CDR3. Trimming stripped 2 bases from V and 8 bases from J, with 12 bases between. The CDR3 is CASSESGDTEKLFF. In DNA, the CDR3 is TGTGCCAGCAGTGAATCCGGGGATACGGAAAAACTGTTTTTT. Together with reference TRBV2 and TRBJ1-4, the CDR3 gives the full variable domain: EPEVTQTPSHQVTQMGQEVILRCVPISNHLYFYWYRQILGQKVEFLVSFYNNEISEKSEIFDDQFSVERPDGSNFTLKIRSTKLEDSAMYFCASSESGDTEKLFFGSGTQLSVL.

There are a few counts of this clone. This chain uses TRBV18 with TRBJ2-2, with a weak D call TRBD2 (5 bases). This CDR3 region has 14 residues. Germline-derived CDR1 and CDR2 are KGHSH and LQKENI. Trimming pared 3 bases from V and 7 bases from J, leaving 12 bases between. In nucleotides, the CDR3 is TGTGCCAGCTCACCGCGGGTTGACGGCGGGGAGCTGTTTTTT. It yields the protein CASSPRVDGGELFF.

J is TRBJ1-5 and V is TRBV19; weak D call: TRBD1 (5 bases). The V gene's germline CDR1 is LNHDA and CDR2 SQIVND (reference sequence). The CDR3 extends over 15 amino acids. Trimming took 5 bases from V and 0 from J, leaving 11 bases between them. CDR3 sequence reads: CASSLTEHSNQPQHF. The DNA for the CDR3 is TGTGCCAGTAGTTTGACAGAACATAGCAATCAGCCCCAGCATTTT.

The chain couples TRBV7-3 to TRBJ2-3; 8 bases fit TRBD2. Germline V gene data show CDR1 as SGHTA and CDR2 as FQGTGA. V lost 3 bases to trimming and J lost 5 bases; unmatched junction nucleotides: 7. CDR3 length equals 15 residues. The CDR3 here is CASSLREVRGDTQYF. The CDR3 coding sequence is TGTGCCAGCAGCTTGCGGGAGGTTAGGGGAGATACGCAGTATTTT.

Notes on this clone: The sample carries other DNA sequences with the same CDR3. The J gene is TRBJ2-5, the V gene TRBV24-1, with a weak D call TRBD1 (6 bases). The ends were cut back, 3 bases at V and 0 bases at J, with 10 bases in the middle. This CDR3 is 15 amino acids long. The V gene's germline CDR1 is KGHDR and CDR2 SFDVKD. The CDR3 protein is CATSDGTGNQETQYF. CDR3 in DNA: TGTGCCACCAGTGATGGCACAGGGAACCAAGAGACCCAGTACTTC.

The chain has TRBV28 and TRBJ1-2; D is perhaps TRBD1 (5 bases). In germline, CDR1 is MDHEN, CDR2 SYDVKM. CDR3 size: 13 residues. V was cut by 6 bases and J by 5 bases, with 13 bases left in between. This CDR3 reads CASSWGLRYGYTF. For the CDR3, the DNA is TGTGCCAGCAGCTGGGGACTGAGGTATGGCTACACCTTC.

The gene calls are TRBV7-9 and TRBJ2-5; maybe TRBD1 (6 bases). The CDR3 consists of 15 residues. CDR1 is SEHNR, CDR2 FQNEAQ, per germline (reference sequence). With 2 bases removed from V and 2 bases from J, the gap between germline ends came to 12 bases. CDR3 residues: CASSLSQGNQETQYF. The DNA for the CDR3 is TGTGCCAGCAGCTTATCTCAGGGGAATCAAGAGACCCAGTACTTC.

The gene calls are TRBV6-2 or TRBV6-3 and TRBJ2-3; D might be TRBD2 (5 bases). Per the germline V gene, CDR1 is MNHEY and CDR2 is SVGEGT. The length of the CDR3 is 15 residues. Trimming removed 6 bases at V and 0 bases at J, with 13 bases between. CDR3 in DNA: TGTGCCAGCAGCCCAAGCGGAATCAGCACAGATACGCAGTATTTT. Translated, it gives CASSPSGISTDTQYF.

The gene calls are TRBV5-1 and TRBJ2-7; D may be TRBD1 (5 bases). V was pared by 1 base and J by 6 bases, with 11 bases between. The CDR3 has 13 amino acids. Germline V gene data show CDR1 as SGHRS and CDR2 as YFSETQ. The CDR3 loop is CASSLQGSVEQYF. The CDR3 region has the DNA TGCGCCAGCAGCTTGCAGGGCTCCGTCGAGCAGTACTTC.

This chain uses TRBV6-4 with TRBJ1-1; D gene unclear. This CDR3 spans 17 amino acids. Trimming removed 6 bases from V and 3 bases from J, with 23 bases in between. CDR1 and CDR2 from the germline V gene are MRHNA and SNTAGT. In DNA form, the CDR3 reads TGTGCCAGCAGCCCCCCCGTTGTTTCACCGTCGGACACTGAAGCTTTCTTT. This translates into CASSPPVVSPSDTEAFF.

This chain connects TRBV18 to TRBJ1-2, with 9 bases that match TRBD1. Germline loops: CDR1 KGHSH, CDR2 LQKENI. V lost 2 bases and J lost 6; bases outside the gene matches: 7. The CDR3 contains 15 residues. Here the CDR3 reads CASSPTPDRGNGYTF. CDR3 in DNA: TGTGCCAGCTCACCAACACCGGACAGGGGAAATGGCTACACCTTC.

The chain joins TRBV3-1 (or the pseudogene TRBV3-2) to TRBJ1-1, with 9 bases identical to TRBD1. With V trimmed by 4 bases and J by 3 bases, 6 bases remained unmatched. The CDR3 covers 15 residues. Germline V gives CDR1 LGHDT, CDR2 YNNKEL (reference sequence). CDR3 amino acids: CASSPWTGEDTEAFF. DNA of the CDR3: TGTGCCAGCAGCCCCTGGACAGGGGAGGACACTGAAGCTTTCTTT.

The chain has TRBV5-4 and TRBJ2-7; 9 positions agree with TRBD1. J was trimmed by 5 bases and V by 10 bases; bases with no gene match: 10. Germline CDR1 and CDR2: SGHNT and YYREEE (reference sequence). The CDR3 is 13 residues long. The CDR3 protein is CAVSRDRANEQYF. CDR3 sequence (DNA): TGTGCCGTATCGAGGGACAGGGCTAACGAGCAGTACTTC.

The table lists this clone with many counts. J is TRBJ2-1 and V is TRBV7-3; possible D gene TRBD1, 5 bases. CDR3 length equals 15 residues. Trimming took off 2 bases at V and 0 bases at J, with 8 bases between the two ends. Germline V CDR1 and CDR2: SGHTA, FQGTGA. The CDR3 DNA reads TGTGCCAGCAGCTTAGGGGCTAGCTCCTACAATGAGCAGTTCTTC. It translates to CASSLGASSYNEQFF.